What follows are 6 T cell receptor beta chains derived from one specimen sequenced in a study of blood T cell repertoires in COVID-19. Sequencing used immunoSEQ multiplex PCR; TCRdb keeps in-frame clones, though not all of them. Here the sample spans 150,000 to 200,000 clones, roughly 88% being singletons. The source material was peripheral blood. These receptors were taken from a man between 60 and 75 years old with acute or convalescent COVID-19.

J is TRBJ2-2 and V is TRBV4-3; TRBD1 agrees at 9 bases. Losses at the gene ends were 2 bases for V and 2 bases for J; bases not matched to a gene: 3. From germline, CDR1 is LGHNA and CDR2 YSLEER. The CDR3 totals 16 residues. CDR3 DNA: TGCGCCAGCAGCCAAAGGACAGGGGTCAACACCGGGGAGCTGTTTTTT. As protein: CASSQRTGVNTGELFF.

The chain recombines TRBV10-3 with TRBJ1-2; no firm D call. The CDR3 is made up of 14 amino acids. V lost 8 bases, J lost 2 bases, and 15 bases lay in between. The germline V gene encodes CDR1 ENHRY and CDR2 SYGVKD. The CDR3 spells CAILPETPNYGYTF. The CDR3 region has the DNA TGTGCCATCCTCCCTGAGACACCCAACTATGGCTACACCTTC.

The rearrangement uses TRBV5-1 and TRBJ2-7; D gene ambiguous. The CDR3 is made up of 13 amino acids. Trimming took 0 bases from V and 6 from J, leaving 10 bases between them. Germline V CDR1 and CDR2: SGHRS, YFSETQ. The CDR3 loop is CASSLGALTEQYF. The CDR3 coding sequence is TGCGCCAGCAGCTTGGGGGCGTTGACCGAGCAGTACTTC.

The chain has TRBV5-1 and TRBJ2-7, with D possibly matching TRBD2 (5 bases). This CDR3 spans 14 amino acids. Trimming shortened V by 0 bases and J by 3 bases, and 10 bases separated the two germline ends. The germline V gene encodes CDR1 SGHRS and CDR2 YFSETQ. The CDR3 coding sequence is TGCGCCAGCAGCTTGGCCTCAGGAGGCTACGAGCAGTACTTC. Translated: CASSLASGGYEQYF.

This clone has just a few counts. Germline and junction disagree at one end, which may indicate a read error. This chain connects TRBV7-2 to TRBJ1-4; 9 bases agree with TRBD1. This CDR3 contains 15 residues. The germline CDR1 and CDR2 sequences are SGHTA and FQGNSA. The DNA for the CDR3 is TGTGCCAGCAGCCTAGCGGGACAGGGACGTGAAAAACTGTTTTTT. Translating it yields CASSLAGQGREKLFF.

J is TRBJ1-2 and V is TRBV29-1, with a weak D call TRBD1 (6 bases). V lost 1 base and J lost 10, with 13 bases in between. The CDR3 covers 12 residues. Looked up from germline, CDR1 is SQVTM and CDR2 is ANQGSEA. DNA for the CDR3: TGCAGCGTTGAAGGGCAGGGGTTACCCTACACCTTC. This translates into CSVEGQGLPYTF.